This TCR beta chain is drawn from a study of blood T cells in healthy people across ages. Points on this clonotype: Its antigen is unidentified.

Per-sample PBMC isolation yielded at least 7 million cells. General study points: Naive CD4+ cells and diversity were both higher in long-lived donors than in aged donors. Shifts in expanded clonotypes may have been confounded by donor CMV status, which was unknown. Age showed a roughly linear inverse relationship with TCR beta diversity per million T cells.

A sample-barcoded 5' primer and a J-beta primer mix were used in a second PCR of roughly 6 to 12 cycles. TCRdb re-analysed the 5' RACE reads in MiXCR, keeping a single row per CDR3 protein. The table lists about 570,000 distinct CDR3 sequences, 27% of them singletons. The CDR3 totals 15 residues. With 6 bases clipped from V and 2 bases from J, the junction kept 3 bases outside the gene matches. Germline V gene lookup returns CDR1 ENHRY and CDR2 SYGVKD. The TCR was taken from a woman in her 70s in good health. Sequencing used blood. This chain links TRBV10-3 with TRBJ2-7; 14 nucleotides agree with TRBD2. CDR3 sequence: CAIRGTSGGTYEQYF. The CDR3 coding sequence is TGTGCCATCAGGGGGACTAGCGGGGGAACCTACGAGCAGTACTTC.